A selection of T cell receptor beta chains follows, all from one sample in a study of early T cells in non-severe SARS-CoV-2 infection. TCRdb independently ran MiXCR on the 5' RACE reads; one entry per CDR3 protein. In the table there are tens of thousands of distinct CDR3 sequences, roughly 5.4% of which are singletons. Sequencing was performed on whole blood, taken at baseline. The receptors stem from an adult who was a healthcare worker with PCR-confirmed SARS-CoV-2 infection or an uninfected control (not recorded which). Each CDR3 is given with its conserved first and last residue. Fields, in order: J gene, V gene, D gene, clone size, CDR3 protein, CDR3 DNA. The D gene is left open where the match is weak. Part of the rows lack a size; the others show once, few, many or a class for expanded clones.

J gene: TRBJ1-1; V gene: TRBV6-6; D gene: .; clone size: many; CDR3 protein: CASKSGGMNTEAFF; CDR3 DNA: TGTGCCAGCAAGTCGGGGGGGATGAACACTGAAGCTTTCTTT
J gene: TRBJ2-3; V gene: TRBV11-2; D gene: .; clone size: .; CDR3 protein: CASSIVGPDTQYF; CDR3 DNA: TGTGCCAGCAGCATCGTGGGGCCAGATACGCAGTATTTT
J gene: TRBJ1-5; V gene: TRBV28; D gene: .; clone size: many; CDR3 protein: CASSLSTEGNQPQHF; CDR3 DNA: TGTGCCAGCAGTTTGTCGACAGAGGGTAATCAGCCCCAGCATTTT
J gene: TRBJ1-2; V gene: TRBV5-4; D gene: TRBD1; clone size: few; CDR3 protein: CASTSQGGYYGYTF; CDR3 DNA: TGTGCCAGCACCAGCCAGGGGGGATACTATGGCTACACCTTC
J gene: TRBJ2-1; V gene: TRBV28; D gene: .; clone size: many; CDR3 protein: CASSQKQVSSYNEQFF; CDR3 DNA: TGTGCCAGCAGTCAAAAACAGGTTAGCTCCTACAATGAGCAGTTCTTC
J gene: TRBJ2-1; V gene: TRBV6-2/TRBV6-3; D gene: TRBD2; clone size: many; CDR3 protein: CASTATSGIVEQFF; CDR3 DNA: TGTGCCAGCACCGCGACTAGCGGGATTGTTGAGCAGTTCTTC
J gene: TRBJ2-1; V gene: TRBV12-2; D gene: .; clone size: many; CDR3 protein: CASRLPFPTSGNYNEQFF; CDR3 DNA: TGTGCAAGTCGCTTACCTTTCCCGACTAGCGGGAACTACAATGAGCAGTTCTTC
J gene: TRBJ2-2; V gene: TRBV11-2; D gene: .; clone size: many; CDR3 protein: CASSQNVGDTGELFF; CDR3 DNA: TGTGCCAGCAGCCAAAACGTTGGGGACACCGGGGAGCTGTTTTTT
J gene: TRBJ2-1; V gene: TRBV12-3/TRBV12-4; D gene: .; clone size: many; CDR3 protein: CASSSVRGVVF; CDR3 DNA: TGTGCCAGCAGTTCCGTCCGGGGAGTCGTCTTC
J gene: TRBJ2-7; V gene: TRBV4-1; D gene: .; clone size: .; CDR3 protein: CASSQGGLYEQYF; CDR3 DNA: TGCGCCAGCAGCCAAGGGGGACTCTACGAGCAGTACTTC
J gene: TRBJ2-7; V gene: TRBV20-1; D gene: .; clone size: .; CDR3 protein: CSPPKAVGDYEQYF; CDR3 DNA: TGCAGTCCCCCTAAAGCGGTGGGCGACTACGAGCAGTACTTC
J gene: TRBJ2-3; V gene: TRBV12-3/TRBV12-4; D gene: .; clone size: few; CDR3 protein: CASSNGLGRSQYF; CDR3 DNA: TGTGCCAGCAGCAACGGTCTGGGACGTTCGCAGTATTTT
J gene: TRBJ1-6; V gene: TRBV27; D gene: .; clone size: many; CDR3 protein: CASSLGYHSPLHF; CDR3 DNA: TGTGCCAGCAGTTTAGGGTATCATTCACCCCTCCACTTT
J gene: TRBJ2-7; V gene: TRBV6-1; D gene: .; clone size: many; CDR3 protein: CASSESRLAKSYEQYF; CDR3 DNA: TGTGCCAGCAGTGAATCTAGGCTAGCGAAATCCTACGAGCAGTACTTC
J gene: TRBJ2-1; V gene: TRBV4-3; D gene: TRBD2; clone size: many; CDR3 protein: CASSLSYGLAGPIASLF; CDR3 DNA: TGCGCCAGCAGCCTCTCTTATGGGCTAGCGGGCCCTATTGCATCCTTGTTC
J gene: TRBJ2-1; V gene: TRBV30; D gene: .; clone size: few; CDR3 protein: CAWSPSYNEQFF; CDR3 DNA: TGTGCCTGGAGCCCCTCCTACAATGAGCAGTTCTTC
J gene: TRBJ1-2; V gene: TRBV6-5; D gene: TRBD1; clone size: many; CDR3 protein: CASRGTANYGYTF; CDR3 DNA: TGTGCCAGCAGGGGGACAGCCAACTATGGCTACACCTTC
J gene: TRBJ2-1; V gene: TRBV20-1; D gene: TRBD1; clone size: many; CDR3 protein: CSASGDRGWYNEQFF; CDR3 DNA: TGCAGTGCTAGCGGGGACAGGGGATGGTACAATGAGCAGTTCTTC
J gene: TRBJ2-7; V gene: TRBV2; D gene: .; clone size: many; CDR3 protein: CASSEGKLSSYEQYF; CDR3 DNA: TGTGCCAGCAGTGAAGGCAAACTTTCCTCCTACGAGCAGTACTTC
J gene: TRBJ2-1; V gene: TRBV20-1; D gene: TRBD2; clone size: many; CDR3 protein: CSAGTRRAGNEQFF; CDR3 DNA: TGCAGTGCGGGGACTAGACGGGCCGGGAATGAGCAGTTCTTC
J gene: TRBJ2-1; V gene: TRBV9; D gene: TRBD2; clone size: many; CDR3 protein: CASSVVETSGRLYNEQFF; CDR3 DNA: TGTGCCAGCAGCGTAGTTGAAACTAGCGGGAGGCTATACAATGAGCAGTTCTTC
J gene: TRBJ1-2; V gene: TRBV29-1; D gene: TRBD1; clone size: many; CDR3 protein: CSARTGSNYGYTF; CDR3 DNA: TGCAGCGCCCGGACAGGTTCTAACTATGGCTACACCTTC
J gene: TRBJ1-5; V gene: TRBV7-8; D gene: TRBD1; clone size: many; CDR3 protein: CASSLKGGAVSSPGVPQHF; CDR3 DNA: TGTGCCAGCAGCTTAAAAGGGGGCGCCGTATCTTCCCCAGGGGTGCCCCAGCATTTT
J gene: TRBJ2-1; V gene: TRBV29-1; D gene: .; clone size: many; CDR3 protein: CSVEEGSSYNEQFF; CDR3 DNA: TGCAGCGTTGAAGAGGGAAGCTCCTACAATGAGCAGTTCTTC
J gene: TRBJ2-1; V gene: TRBV7-2; D gene: .; clone size: many; CDR3 protein: CASGPRGYNEQFF; CDR3 DNA: TGTGCCAGCGGGCCCCGGGGGTACAATGAGCAGTTCTTC
J gene: TRBJ1-2; V gene: TRBV25-1; D gene: TRBD1; clone size: many; CDR3 protein: CASSDTTRDRGHGYTF; CDR3 DNA: TGTGCCAGCAGTGATACAACCCGGGACAGGGGGCATGGCTACACCTTC
J gene: TRBJ2-1; V gene: TRBV10-3; D gene: TRBD1; clone size: .; CDR3 protein: CAISEYGRGRGEQFF; CDR3 DNA: TGTGCCATCAGTGAGTATGGCAGGGGGCGCGGTGAGCAGTTCTTC
J gene: TRBJ2-1; V gene: TRBV3-1; D gene: .; clone size: many; CDR3 protein: CASSRGGGRRGEQFF; CDR3 DNA: TGTGCCAGCAGCCGCGGGGGCGGGAGAAGGGGTGAGCAGTTCTTC
J gene: TRBJ1-2; V gene: TRBV27; D gene: .; clone size: many; CDR3 protein: CASSLDRRYGYTF; CDR3 DNA: TGTGCCAGCAGTTTAGACAGACGGTATGGCTACACCTTC
J gene: TRBJ1-2; V gene: TRBV15; D gene: TRBD1; clone size: many; CDR3 protein: CATSRPRQGPQGYGYTF; CDR3 DNA: TGTGCCACCAGCAGACCTAGACAGGGTCCCCAAGGCTATGGCTACACCTTC
J gene: TRBJ2-1; V gene: TRBV12-3/TRBV12-4; D gene: .; clone size: many; CDR3 protein: CASRNGPGAYNEQFF; CDR3 DNA: TGTGCCAGCAGAAATGGCCCCGGGGCGTACAATGAGCAGTTCTTC
J gene: TRBJ2-4; V gene: TRBV12-3/TRBV12-4; D gene: TRBD1; clone size: .; CDR3 protein: CASSRGQGIRNIQYF; CDR3 DNA: TGTGCCAGCAGTCGCGGACAGGGGATCAGGAACATTCAGTACTTC
J gene: TRBJ2-6; V gene: TRBV5-1; D gene: .; clone size: .; CDR3 protein: CASSLKDFRRSGANVLTF; CDR3 DNA: TGCGCCAGCAGCTTGAAGGACTTTCGCCGCTCTGGGGCCAACGTCCTGACTTTC
J gene: TRBJ2-5; V gene: TRBV19; D gene: .; clone size: many; CDR3 protein: CASSIPYPGRETQYF; CDR3 DNA: TGTGCCAGTAGTATCCCCTATCCCGGGCGAGAGACCCAGTACTTC
J gene: TRBJ1-6; V gene: TRBV28; D gene: TRBD1; clone size: .; CDR3 protein: CASSLSRGNSPLHF; CDR3 DNA: TGTGCCAGCAGTTTATCCAGGGGGAATTCACCCCTCCACTTT
J gene: TRBJ2-7; V gene: TRBV20-1; D gene: TRBD2; clone size: many; CDR3 protein: CSAGPGLALSGEQYF; CDR3 DNA: TGCAGTGCTGGACCGGGACTAGCTCTATCGGGGGAGCAGTACTTC
J gene: TRBJ1-6; V gene: TRBV20-1; D gene: .; clone size: many; CDR3 protein: CSARGPTGSSYNSPLHF; CDR3 DNA: TGCAGTGCTAGAGGCCCAACAGGGAGCTCCTATAATTCACCCCTCCACTTT
J gene: TRBJ2-5; V gene: TRBV29-1; D gene: .; clone size: .; CDR3 protein: CSVAAISETQYF; CDR3 DNA: TGCAGCGTTGCGGCGATATCCGAGACCCAGTACTTC
J gene: TRBJ2-2; V gene: TRBV7-9; D gene: .; clone size: many; CDR3 protein: CASSPQYGANTGELFF; CDR3 DNA: TGTGCCAGCAGCCCCCAGTATGGGGCGAACACCGGGGAGCTGTTTTTT
J gene: TRBJ2-5; V gene: TRBV29-1; D gene: .; clone size: few; CDR3 protein: CSVAGLQETQYF; CDR3 DNA: TGCAGCGTAGCAGGACTGCAAGAGACCCAGTACTTC
J gene: TRBJ2-1; V gene: TRBV5-1; D gene: TRBD2; clone size: many; CDR3 protein: CASRRGLVNWGEQFF; CDR3 DNA: TGCGCCAGCAGGCGCGGACTAGTGAATTGGGGTGAGCAGTTCTTC
J gene: TRBJ2-5; V gene: TRBV6-5; D gene: TRBD2; clone size: few; CDR3 protein: CASSYGTSGQETQYF; CDR3 DNA: TGTGCCAGCAGTTACGGGACTAGCGGCCAAGAGACCCAGTACTTC
J gene: TRBJ2-5; V gene: TRBV11-2; D gene: .; clone size: medium-sized; CDR3 protein: CASSLGDGVTGDQETQYF; CDR3 DNA: TGTGCCAGCAGCTTGGGGGATGGGGTAACAGGAGACCAAGAGACCCAGTACTTC
J gene: TRBJ1-1; V gene: TRBV13; D gene: .; clone size: many; CDR3 protein: CASSSGERNTEAFF; CDR3 DNA: TGTGCCAGCAGCTCGGGCGAGAGGAACACTGAAGCTTTCTTT
J gene: TRBJ2-1; V gene: TRBV19; D gene: TRBD2; clone size: many; CDR3 protein: CASRLAEASYNEQFF; CDR3 DNA: TGTGCCAGTAGACTAGCGGAGGCCTCCTACAATGAGCAGTTCTTC
J gene: TRBJ2-1; V gene: TRBV7-9; D gene: TRBD2; clone size: many; CDR3 protein: CASSLVLAGASSYNEQFF; CDR3 DNA: TGTGCCAGCAGCTTAGTACTAGCGGGAGCCTCCTCCTACAATGAGCAGTTCTTC
J gene: TRBJ2-5; V gene: TRBV7-9; D gene: .; clone size: few; CDR3 protein: CASSSRRQTERETQYF; CDR3 DNA: TGTGCCAGCAGCTCCCGAAGACAGACGGAGCGAGAGACCCAGTACTTC
J gene: TRBJ2-7; V gene: TRBV20-1; D gene: .; clone size: many; CDR3 protein: CSAGRKQYF; CDR3 DNA: TGCAGTGCTGGGCGCAAGCAGTACTTC
J gene: TRBJ1-1; V gene: TRBV29-1; D gene: .; clone size: medium-sized; CDR3 protein: CSANRNTEAFF; CDR3 DNA: TGCAGCGCTAACAGGAACACTGAAGCTTTCTTT